The clone carrying this TCR beta chain was detected a few times. This entry is derived from a study of T cells after yellow fever vaccination. Study-level points and caveats: Abundant bulk-derived clonotypes could contaminate FACS-sorted repertoires.

Each CDR3 protein gets one entry after TCRdb re-called the 5' RACE reads with MiXCR. The sample consists of under 20,000 distinct CDR3 sequences, about 4.1% of them appearing once. The CDR3 runs 19 residues. The V and J ends lost 11 bases and 3 bases, in that order; junction bases with no gene match: 21. The starting material was PBMCs, either bulk or a sorted T-cell subset (CD4+, CD8+, memory, or dextramer-sorted; not recorded which), obtained 15 days after the yellow fever booster vaccination. This sequence was found in a young man who received the YFV17D yellow fever vaccine. V is TRBV12-3 or TRBV12-4 and J is TRBJ2-2; 10 bases match TRBD2. CDR3 protein: CAFCFPSGRGIGHTGELFF. For the CDR3, the DNA is TGTGCCTTCTGTTTTCCTAGCGGGAGAGGGATCGGTCACACCGGGGAGCTGTTTTTT.